This is a list of T cell receptor beta chains from one sample in a study of technical replicates of blood from several donors. Assay: immunoSEQ multiplex PCR; the TCRdb copy retains only in-frame clones and omits some. The sample shows 55,000 to 75,000 clones, 94% of them seen only once. Specimen: T cells isolated from PBMCs. These receptors were collected from a human donor in good health. The CDR3 runs from the conserved cysteine through the conserved F or W. The D gene is left open where the match is weak. Some rows mark clone size as missing; the rest say once, few, many or name a class of expanded clone.

TRBJ2-7	.	TRBD2	TRBV11-2	TGTGCCAGCAGCCCATCCGGGACTACGATCTACGAGCAGTACTTC	CASSPSGTTIYEQYF
TRBJ2-1	.	TRBD2	TRBV4-3	TGCGCCAGCAGCCCGGGACTAGCGGGAGTTGGCGATGAGCAGTTCTTC	CASSPGLAGVGDEQFF
TRBJ2-2	once	.	TRBV28	TGTGCCAGCAGAAATCTAAACACCGGGGAGCTGTTTTTT	CASRNLNTGELFF
TRBJ2-1	.	.	TRBV6-5	TGTGCCAGCACCGACGGGATCTACAATGAGCAGTTCTTC	CASTDGIYNEQFF
TRBJ1-1	.	.	TRBV6-5	TGTGCCAGCAGTTACTCGTCGGACACTGAAGCTTTCTTT	CASSYSSDTEAFF
TRBJ2-2	.	.	TRBV6-1	TGTGCCAGCATTGCACAGGCAAGGAACACCGGGGAGCTGTTTTTT	CASIAQARNTGELFF
TRBJ2-7	once	.	TRBV6-5	TGTGCCAGCAGTCCCTACTTCCCACCCCGGGAGTACTTC	CASSPYFPPREYF
TRBJ2-7	.	TRBD1	TRBV2	TGTGCCAGCAGGCCGGGACAGTCGGCCTACGAGCAGTACTTC	CASRPGQSAYEQYF
TRBJ2-3	.	TRBD2	TRBV6-6	TGTGCCAGCAGTTCCCCAGGCGGGGGGAGCACAGATACGCAGTATTTT	CASSSPGGGSTDTQYF
TRBJ2-1	.	TRBD2	TRBV19	TGTGCCAGTACATTGAAACTAGCGGCCTACAATGAGCAGTTCTTC	CASTLKLAAYNEQFF
TRBJ1-2	.	.	TRBV7-8	TGTGCCAGCAGACACAGAAGACATGGCTACACCTTC	CASRHRRHGYTF
TRBJ1-2	.	.	TRBV28	TGTGCCAGCAGTTTACTTTTTCCAGCAGGGTATGGCTACACCTTC	CASSLLFPAGYGYTF
TRBJ1-2	.	.	TRBV7-6	TGTGCCAGCAGCTTCGGTGGGGAGACTAACTATGGCTACACCTTC	CASSFGGETNYGYTF
TRBJ2-7	.	TRBD2	TRBV10-3	TGTGCCATCAGTGAACAACTAGCGGGAACCTACGAGCAGTACTTC	CAISEQLAGTYEQYF
TRBJ2-1	.	TRBD2	TRBV19	TGTGCCAGTAACGGCGGGAGGGTAGACAATGAGCAGTTCTTC	CASNGGRVDNEQFF
TRBJ2-1	.	TRBD2	TRBV4-1	TGCGCCAGCAGCCCCACGGGACTAGCGGGAGGAGATGAGCAGTTCTTC	CASSPTGLAGGDEQFF
TRBJ2-3	.	TRBD1	TRBV25-1	TGTGCCAGCAGTGAATCAATAGGACAGGGCACAGATACGCAGTATTTT	CASSESIGQGTDTQYF
TRBJ2-5	.	TRBD2	TRBV25-1	TGTGCCAGCATGGGGAGTAGCGGGAGTTGGGAGACCCAGTACTTC	CASMGSSGSWETQYF
TRBJ2-5	.	TRBD1	TRBV18	TGTGCCAGCTCACCGCAGGGGGCTGGGGAGACCCAGTACTTC	CASSPQGAGETQYF
TRBJ2-3	.	.	TRBV7-2	TGTGCCAGCAGCCGGGTACCAGGGTTTTACACAGATACGCAGTATTTT	CASSRVPGFYTDTQYF
TRBJ2-5	once	.	TRBV15	TGTGCCACCAGCAGAGACCCCGGCGGGACCCAGTACTTC	CATSRDPGGTQYF
TRBJ2-7	.	TRBD1	TRBV7-2	TGTGCCAGCAGCTCCATCTCCGGGACAGGGTTATACGAGCAGTACTTC	CASSSISGTGLYEQYF
TRBJ2-7	.	TRBD2	TRBV27	TGTGCCAGCAGTTCCCGCGGGGGAGACTGGTACTACGAGCAGTACTTC	CASSSRGGDWYYEQYF
TRBJ2-1	.	TRBD2	TRBV13	TGTGCCAGCAGCCGGACTAGCGGGAGGTGGTTTTCGGACAATGAGCAGTTCTTC	CASSRTSGRWFSDNEQFF
TRBJ2-1	.	TRBD1	TRBV9	TGTGCCAGCAGCGTCTCGGGACAGAAGTACAATGAGCAGTTCTTC	CASSVSGQKYNEQFF
TRBJ1-1	.	.	TRBV5-1	TGCGCCAGCAGCCCGACCCCAGGGAACACTGAAGCTTTCTTT	CASSPTPGNTEAFF
TRBJ1-2	.	TRBD1	TRBV6-5	TGTGCCAGCAGAGGCAGGGGGCGCGGCTATGGCTACACCTTC	CASRGRGRGYGYTF
TRBJ2-2	.	TRBD2	TRBV9	TGTGCCAGCAGCGTAGATATAGGCGGGGGTCTTAGTCCCGGGGAGCTGTTTTTT	CASSVDIGGGLSPGELFF
TRBJ1-1	.	.	TRBV27	TGTGCCAGCACTCACGGGGGGGGCACTGAAGCTTTCTTT	CASTHGGGTEAFF
TRBJ1-5	.	.	TRBV7-2	TGTGCCAGCAGCTTCCATAGCAATCAGCCCCAGCATTTT	CASSFHSNQPQHF
TRBJ2-4	.	TRBD2	TRBV28	TGTGCCAGCTCTTACAACCTTCTAGCGGGGAGTCAGTACTTC	CASSYNLLAGSQYF
TRBJ2-1	.	.	TRBV9	TGTGCCAGCAGCGTAGGTGCCCTTGACTTTTACAATGAGCAGTTCTTC	CASSVGALDFYNEQFF
TRBJ2-7	once	TRBD1	TRBV27	TGTGCCAGCAGTGTCCGGGACAGGGGGACGGGCGAGCAGTACTTC	CASSVRDRGTGEQYF
TRBJ2-5	.	.	TRBV6-1	TGTGCCAGCAGTGAAGCGGGACTCCAAGAGACCCAGTACTTC	CASSEAGLQETQYF
TRBJ1-2	.	.	TRBV9	TGTGCCAGCAGCGTAGCGGACTATGGCTACACCTTC	CASSVADYGYTF
TRBJ2-7	once	.	TRBV4-3	TGCGCCAGCAGCCAAGACTGGCTCGGGGAGCAGTACTTC	CASSQDWLGEQYF
TRBJ2-1	once	.	TRBV29-1	TGCAGCGTTGATCATCCGACAGGCCAAAACGAGCAGTTCTTC	CSVDHPTGQNEQFF
TRBJ2-3	.	TRBD1	TRBV5-4	TGTGCCAGCAGCTCCGGGGACAGGGGGCGTAGAGATACGCAGTATTTT	CASSSGDRGRRDTQYF
TRBJ2-7	.	TRBD2	TRBV27	TGTGCCAGCAGTTTCGTAGCGGGACACTACGAGCAGTACTTC	CASSFVAGHYEQYF
TRBJ2-7	.	TRBD2	TRBV7-3	TGTGCCAGCAGCCCAACCGGGGGGAACTACGAGCAGTACTTC	CASSPTGGNYEQYF
TRBJ2-1	.	.	TRBV29-1	TGCAGGATGCGGGGACGTCTCATCAATGAGCAGTTCTTC	CRMRGRLINEQFF
TRBJ2-3	.	TRBD2	TRBV11-3	TGTGCCAGCAGCAGTTATGAGGGAGGGATAAACACAGATACGCAGTATTTT	CASSSYEGGINTDTQYF
TRBJ2-3	.	.	TRBV27	TGTGCCACCAGTGAGGGGGTAGGATATACGCAGTATTTT	CATSEGVGYTQYF
TRBJ2-1	.	.	TRBV25-1	TGTGCCAGCAGTGACGGAGGGGTCAATGAGCAGTTCTTC	CASSDGGVNEQFF
TRBJ2-7	.	.	TRBV4-2	TGTGCCAGCAGCCAAGATCGTATCGGCTCCTACGAGCAGTACTTC	CASSQDRIGSYEQYF
TRBJ1-5	.	.	TRBV28	TGTGCCAGCAGTTCGGGACTCCCGGGCAATCAGCCCCAGCATTTT	CASSSGLPGNQPQHF
TRBJ2-2	.	.	TRBV7-3	TGTGCCAGCAGCTTAATTCCCTCTTCGAACACCGGGGAGCTGTTTTTT	CASSLIPSSNTGELFF
TRBJ2-1	.	.	TRBV11-2	TGTGCCAGCAGCTTATCCACTTCGCAATTTGAGCAGTTCTTC	CASSLSTSQFEQFF
TRBJ2-1	.	.	TRBV13	TGTGCCAGCAGCTCAATGAGCTCCTACAATGAGCAGTTCTTC	CASSSMSSYNEQFF
TRBJ1-2	.	.	TRBV6-5	TGTGCCAGCAGTCGATCAGGTACCCAGGACTATGGCTACACCTTC	CASSRSGTQDYGYTF
TRBJ2-7	.	.	TRBV4-1	TGCGCCAGCGGCACCGGGATGAAGAACGAGCAGTACTTC	CASGTGMKNEQYF
TRBJ2-3	once	.	TRBV4-1	TGCGCCAGCAGCCAAGTTGGGCTCAGCACAGATACGCAGTATTTT	CASSQVGLSTDTQYF
TRBJ1-2	.	.	TRBV23-1	TGCGCCAGCAGTCCTGACAGGTTCAACTATGGCTACACCTTC	CASSPDRFNYGYTF